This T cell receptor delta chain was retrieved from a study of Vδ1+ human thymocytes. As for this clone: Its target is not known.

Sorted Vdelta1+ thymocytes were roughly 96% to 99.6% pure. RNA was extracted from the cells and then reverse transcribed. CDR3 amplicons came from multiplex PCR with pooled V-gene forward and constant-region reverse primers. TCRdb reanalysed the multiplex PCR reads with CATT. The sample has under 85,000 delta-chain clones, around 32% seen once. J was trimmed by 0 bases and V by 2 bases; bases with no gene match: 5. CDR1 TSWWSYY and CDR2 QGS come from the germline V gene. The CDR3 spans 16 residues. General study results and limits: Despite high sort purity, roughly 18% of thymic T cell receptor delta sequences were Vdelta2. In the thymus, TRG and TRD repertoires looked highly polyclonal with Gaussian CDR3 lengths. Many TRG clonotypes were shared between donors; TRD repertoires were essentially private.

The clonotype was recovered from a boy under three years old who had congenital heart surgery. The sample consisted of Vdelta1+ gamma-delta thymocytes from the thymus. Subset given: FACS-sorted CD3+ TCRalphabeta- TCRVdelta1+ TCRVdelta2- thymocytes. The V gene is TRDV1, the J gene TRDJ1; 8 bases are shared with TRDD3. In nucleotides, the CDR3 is TGTGCTCTTGGGGAAGTACTGGGGGTCTACACCGATAAACTCATCTTT. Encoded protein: CALGEVLGVYTDKLIF.